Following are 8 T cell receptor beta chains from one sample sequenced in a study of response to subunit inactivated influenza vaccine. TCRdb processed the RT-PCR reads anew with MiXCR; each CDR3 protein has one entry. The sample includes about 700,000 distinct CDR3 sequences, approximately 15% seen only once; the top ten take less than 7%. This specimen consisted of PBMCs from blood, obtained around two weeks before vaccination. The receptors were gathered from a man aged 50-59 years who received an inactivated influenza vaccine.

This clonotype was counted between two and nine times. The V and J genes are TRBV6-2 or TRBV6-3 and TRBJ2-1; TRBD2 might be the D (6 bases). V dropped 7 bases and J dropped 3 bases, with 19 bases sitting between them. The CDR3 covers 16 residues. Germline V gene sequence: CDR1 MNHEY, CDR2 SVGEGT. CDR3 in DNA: TGTGCCAGCACCTACTTCCTTAGCGGCATCTACAATGAGCAGTTCTTC. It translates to CASTYFLSGIYNEQFF.

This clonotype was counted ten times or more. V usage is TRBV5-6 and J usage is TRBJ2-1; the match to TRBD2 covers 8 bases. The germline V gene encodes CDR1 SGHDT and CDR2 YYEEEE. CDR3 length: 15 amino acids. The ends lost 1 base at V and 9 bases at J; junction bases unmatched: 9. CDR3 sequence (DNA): TGTGCCAGCAGCTTGATGACGAGCGGGAGCGGTGAGCAGTTCTTC. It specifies CASSLMTSGSGEQFF. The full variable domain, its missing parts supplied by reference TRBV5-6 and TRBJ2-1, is DAGVTQSPTHLIKTRGQQVTLRCSPKSGHDTVSWYQQALGQGPQFIFQYYEEEERQRGNFPDRFSGHQFPNYSSELNVNALLLGDSALYLCASSLMTSGSGEQFFGPGTRLTVL.

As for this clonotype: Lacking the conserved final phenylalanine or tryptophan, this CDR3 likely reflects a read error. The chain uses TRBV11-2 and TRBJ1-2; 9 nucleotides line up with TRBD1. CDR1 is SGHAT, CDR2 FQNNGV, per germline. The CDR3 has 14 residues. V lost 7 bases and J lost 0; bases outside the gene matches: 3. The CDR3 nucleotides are TGTGCCAGCATAGGGACAGGGACTAACTATGGCTACACCTAC. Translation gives CASIGTGTNYGYTY.

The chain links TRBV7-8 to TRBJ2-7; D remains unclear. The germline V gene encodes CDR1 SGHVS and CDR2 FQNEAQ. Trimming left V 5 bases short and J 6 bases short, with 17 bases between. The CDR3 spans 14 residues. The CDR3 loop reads CASSPRLPRGEQYF. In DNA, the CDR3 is TGTGCCAGCAGCCCTCGGCTCCCGCGAGGCGAGCAGTACTTC.

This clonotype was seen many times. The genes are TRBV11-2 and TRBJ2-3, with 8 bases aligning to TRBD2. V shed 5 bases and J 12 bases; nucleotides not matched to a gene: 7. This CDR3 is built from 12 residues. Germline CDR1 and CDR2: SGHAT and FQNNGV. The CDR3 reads CASSPGGARQYF. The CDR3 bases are TGTGCCAGCAGCCCCGGGGGGGCCCGACAGTATTTT.

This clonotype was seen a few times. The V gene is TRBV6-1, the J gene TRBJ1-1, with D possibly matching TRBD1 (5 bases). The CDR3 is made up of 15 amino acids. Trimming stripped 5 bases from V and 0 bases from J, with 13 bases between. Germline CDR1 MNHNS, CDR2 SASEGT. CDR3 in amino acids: CASSNTGLLNTEAFF. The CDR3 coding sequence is TGTGCCAGCAGTAATACGGGACTGTTGAACACTGAAGCTTTCTTT.

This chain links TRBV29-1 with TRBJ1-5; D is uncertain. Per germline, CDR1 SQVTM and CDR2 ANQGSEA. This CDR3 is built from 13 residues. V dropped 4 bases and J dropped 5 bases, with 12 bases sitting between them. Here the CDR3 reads CSVAGNGDQPQHF. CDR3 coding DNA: TGCAGCGTTGCCGGGAACGGGGATCAGCCCCAGCATTTT.

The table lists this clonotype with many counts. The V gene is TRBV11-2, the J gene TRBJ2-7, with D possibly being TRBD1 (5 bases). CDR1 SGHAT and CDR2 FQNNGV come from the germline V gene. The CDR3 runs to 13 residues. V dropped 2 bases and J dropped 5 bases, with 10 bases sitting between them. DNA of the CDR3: TGTGCCAGCAGCTTACCAGGGTCTCACGAGCAGTACTTC. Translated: CASSLPGSHEQYF. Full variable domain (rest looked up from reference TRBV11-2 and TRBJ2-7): EAGVAQSPRYKIIEKRQSVAFWCNPISGHATLYWYQQILGQGPKLLIQFQNNGVVDDSQLPKDRFSAERLKGVDSTLKIQPAKLEDSAVYLCASSLPGSHEQYFGPGTRLTVT.